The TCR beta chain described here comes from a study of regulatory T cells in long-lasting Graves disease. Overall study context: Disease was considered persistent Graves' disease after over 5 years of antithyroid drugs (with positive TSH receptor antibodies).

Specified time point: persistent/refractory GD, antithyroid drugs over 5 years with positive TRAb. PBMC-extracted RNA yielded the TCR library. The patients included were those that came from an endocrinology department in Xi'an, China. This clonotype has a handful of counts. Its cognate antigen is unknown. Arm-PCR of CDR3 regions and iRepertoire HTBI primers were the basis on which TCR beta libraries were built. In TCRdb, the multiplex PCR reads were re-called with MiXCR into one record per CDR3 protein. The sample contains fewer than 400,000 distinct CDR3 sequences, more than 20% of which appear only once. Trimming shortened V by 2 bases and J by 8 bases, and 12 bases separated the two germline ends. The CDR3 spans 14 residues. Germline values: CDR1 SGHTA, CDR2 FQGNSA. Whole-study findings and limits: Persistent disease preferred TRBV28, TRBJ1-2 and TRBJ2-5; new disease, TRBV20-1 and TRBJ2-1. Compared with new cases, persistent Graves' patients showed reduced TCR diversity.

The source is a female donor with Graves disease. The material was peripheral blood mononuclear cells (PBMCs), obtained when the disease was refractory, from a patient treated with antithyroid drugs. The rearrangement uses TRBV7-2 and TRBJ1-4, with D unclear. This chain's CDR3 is CASSLRSGPEKLFF. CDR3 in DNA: TGTGCCAGCAGCTTAAGGTCCGGCCCGGAAAAACTGTTTTTT.